One sample yielded the 26 T cell receptor beta chains listed below, sequenced in a study of T cells after yellow fever vaccination. TCRdb used MiXCR to reprocess the 5' RACE reads, holding one entry per CDR3 protein. The table has about 320,000 distinct CDR3 sequences, around an eighth seen once. This specimen was CD4+ T cells sorted from PBMCs, taken 15 days after the yellow fever booster vaccination. The receptor set was obtained from a man between 18 and 35 years old who received the YFV17D yellow fever vaccine.

This clonotype was observed many times. The chain combines TRBV19 with TRBJ2-4, with 8 bases fitting TRBD1. CDR1 is LNHDA, CDR2 SQIVND, per germline (reference sequence). J was trimmed by 7 bases and V by 5 bases; bases with no gene match: 7. The CDR3 consists of 14 residues. The CDR3 protein is CASSPLDRENIQYF. The CDR3 DNA follows: TGTGCCAGTAGTCCTTTGGACAGGGAGAACATTCAGTACTTC.

This clonotype was counted between two and nine times. The chain links TRBV20-1 to TRBJ1-1, with D unresolved. The germline V gene has CDR1 DFQATT and CDR2 SNEGSKA (reference sequence). This CDR3 spans 13 amino acids. V shed 6 bases and J shed 4 bases, with 15 bases lying between them. The CDR3 region is CSAPVGGSTEAFF. The CDR3 bases are TGCAGTGCCCCGGTGGGTGGGAGCACTGAAGCTTTCTTT.

The gene calls are TRBV4-1 and TRBJ1-6; 9 positions match TRBD1. The CDR3 is made up of 17 amino acids. Unmatched junction bases numbered 11, after V lost 4 bases and J lost 7 bases. Germline V gene sequence: CDR1 MGHRA, CDR2 YSYEKL. CDR3 in amino acids: CASSRSLAGQGNSPLHF. CDR3 bases: TGCGCCAGCAGCCGAAGTCTGGCGGGACAGGGAAATTCACCCCTCCACTTT.

This clonotype has at least ten counts. This rearrangement joins TRBV7-3 to TRBJ2-6; TRBD2 aligns across 8 bases. Losses at the gene ends were 7 bases for V and 2 bases for J; bases not matched to a gene: 7. Germline loops: CDR1 SGHTA, CDR2 FQGTGA. This CDR3 is 16 amino acids long. This CDR3 is CASNPGGGPGANVLTF. The CDR3 DNA reads TGTGCCAGCAACCCGGGCGGGGGGCCTGGGGCCAACGTCCTGACTTTC.

This chain connects TRBV6-1 to TRBJ2-7; D is uncertain. The V and J ends lost 6 bases and 6 bases respectively, with 18 bases between them. Germline assignment: CDR1 MNHNS and CDR2 SASEGT. The CDR3 contains 14 residues. The CDR3 here is CASSPVRPPGEQYF. The CDR3, as DNA: TGTGCCAGCAGCCCCGTTCGACCGCCGGGCGAGCAGTACTTC.

A word on this clonotype: Relative to the germline gene, one junction end is altered; a read error may explain this. The chain carries TRBV7-2 and TRBJ2-4; D might be TRBD2 (6 bases). CDR3 size: 14 residues. Germline V CDR1 and CDR2: SGHTA, FQGNSA. The CDR3 reads CASSTSPYQAAGHF. CDR3 bases: TGTGCCAGCAGCACCAGCCCATACCAGGCCGCGGGACACTTC.

The chain employs TRBV20-1 and TRBJ2-1; D is ambiguous. The CDR3 loop spans 15 amino acids. CDR1 is DFQATT, CDR2 SNEGSKA, per germline (reference sequence). The ends were cut back, 0 bases at V and 7 bases at J, with 16 bases in the middle. CDR3 coding DNA: TGCAGTGCTAGAGATGCCACAAACTTCGGGAATGAGCAGTTCTTC. Its translation: CSARDATNFGNEQFF.

This clonotype was detected ten times or more. This chain uses TRBV5-4 with TRBJ2-5; 7 bases are a match to TRBD1. Germline V gene sequence: CDR1 SGHNT, CDR2 YYREEE (reference sequence). This CDR3 is 13 amino acids long. V dropped 7 bases and J dropped 3; count of bases not matched to a gene: 6. This CDR3 reads CASAPGTEETQYF. The CDR3 DNA sequence: TGTGCCAGCGCCCCCGGGACAGAAGAGACCCAGTACTTC.

This clonotype was observed at least ten times. This chain uses TRBV7-6 with TRBJ2-3; 9 bases agree with TRBD2. Germline V CDR1 and CDR2: SGHVS, FNYEAQ. The CDR3 is 14 residues long. After removal of 5 bases from V and 4 bases from J, the junction contained 4 bases not matched to a gene. The DNA of the CDR3 is TGTGCCAGCAGCCCCCGGACTAGCGCAGATACGCAGTATTTT. Protein product: CASSPRTSADTQYF. The whole variable domain, filled in from reference TRBV7-6 and TRBJ2-3, reads GAGVSQSPRYKVTKRGQDVALRCDPISGHVSLYWYRQALGQGPEFLTYFNYEAQQDKSGLPNDRFSAERPEGSISTLTIQRTEQRDSAMYRCASSPRTSADTQYFGPGTRLTVL.

This sequence joins TRBV6-2 or TRBV6-3 and TRBJ1-5; the D is unclear. This CDR3 comprises 14 residues. V lost 6 bases and J lost 4, with 13 bases in between. Germline V gene sequence: CDR1 MNHEY, CDR2 SVGEGT. CDR3 in amino acids: CASRTRETNQPQHF. The CDR3 nucleotides are TGTGCCAGCAGAACCCGGGAAACTAATCAGCCCCAGCATTTT.

The chain links TRBV5-1 to TRBJ2-5, with TRBD2 matching 10 bases. V shed 0 bases, J shed 5 bases, and the junction held 4 bases outside the gene matches. CDR3 length: 15 amino acids. Germline V lookup: CDR1 SGHRS, CDR2 YFSETQ. In DNA, the CDR3 is TGCGCCAGCAGCTTGGGTGCGGGACTAGCGGAGACCCAGTACTTC. This translates into CASSLGAGLAETQYF.

This clonotype was counted a few times. The chain combines TRBV4-2 with TRBJ1-2; D unresolved. Germline lookup yields CDR1 LGHNA and CDR2 YNFKEQ. Trimming pared 0 bases from V and 1 base from J, leaving 12 bases between. The CDR3 runs to 16 residues. The CDR3, as DNA: TGTGCCAGCAGCCAAGATCGAGGGCCCCGTAACTATGGCTACACCTTC. Protein: CASSQDRGPRNYGYTF.

A few counts support this clonotype. V usage is TRBV6-6 and J usage is TRBJ1-6; D is undetermined. Deletions cut 2 bases from V and 9 bases from J, with 14 bases between. From germline, CDR1 is MNHNY and CDR2 SVGAGI (reference sequence). This CDR3 contains 15 residues. CDR3 DNA sequence: TGTGCCAGCAGTTACGGAGAGTATCGACGTTCACCCCTCCACTTT. Its protein is CASSYGEYRRSPLHF.

This clonotype was counted only a few times. The chain carries TRBV5-1 and TRBJ1-2; 8 nucleotides agree with TRBD1. J lost 6 bases, V lost 5 bases, and 12 bases had no gene match. The CDR3 has 15 amino acids. Germline V gene data show CDR1 as SGHRS and CDR2 as YFSETQ. The CDR3 nucleotides read TGCGCCAGCAGACACCATACGGACAGGGAGGATGGCTACACCTTC. Translating it yields CASRHHTDREDGYTF.

This clonotype appeared a few times. J is TRBJ2-3 and V is TRBV5-5, with D tentatively TRBD2 (6 bases). The V gene's germline CDR1 is SGHKS and CDR2 YYEKEE (reference sequence). The CDR3 is 17 residues long. V was cut by 0 bases and J by 2 bases, with 16 bases left in between. The CDR3 DNA is TGTGCCAGCAGCTTGGGATCGGGGGTCCTTCTCACAGATACGCAGTATTTT. Its protein product is CASSLGSGVLLTDTQYF.

In this sample, this clonotype turned up a few times. This chain uses TRBV10-3 with TRBJ2-3, with D perhaps matching TRBD2 (6 bases). In germline, CDR1 is ENHRY, CDR2 SYGVKD. Trimming took 5 bases from V and 0 from J, leaving 12 bases between them. This CDR3 region has 15 residues. CDR3 residues: CAISSTGESTDTQYF. The DNA of the CDR3 is TGTGCCATCAGTTCCACGGGGGAGAGCACAGATACGCAGTATTTT.

This chain joins TRBV7-9 and TRBJ1-5; 7 bases fit TRBD1. Germline CDR1 and CDR2: SEHNR and FQNEAQ (reference sequence). Unmatched junction bases numbered 9, after V lost 5 bases and J lost 2 bases. The CDR3 covers 16 residues. CDR3 in amino acids: CASSPGGTDGNQPQHF. The CDR3 nucleotides read TGTGCCAGCAGCCCAGGGGGGACCGATGGCAATCAGCCCCAGCATTTT.

The table lists this clonotype with a few counts. J is TRBJ2-6 and V is TRBV20-1, with D possibly being TRBD1 (5 bases). The CDR3 spans 14 residues. CDR1 DFQATT and CDR2 SNEGSKA come from the germline V gene (reference sequence). V lost 3 bases and J lost 7, with 13 bases in between. CDR3 in amino acids: CSASFSQGANVLTF. CDR3 nucleotide sequence: TGCAGTGCTAGTTTCAGTCAGGGAGCCAACGTCCTGACTTTC.

This rearrangement joins TRBV5-1 to TRBJ2-3; D ambiguous. This CDR3 contains 15 residues. The V gene's germline CDR1 is SGHRS and CDR2 YFSETQ. The ends were cut back, 2 bases at V and 3 bases at J, with 13 bases in the middle. The CDR3 reads CASSFDGLGTDTQYF. The DNA for the CDR3 is TGCGCCAGCAGCTTCGACGGGCTGGGGACAGATACGCAGTATTTT.

This clonotype was found a few times. The chain uses TRBV9 and TRBJ2-3; D uncertain. CDR3 length: 14 amino acids. Germline-derived CDR1 and CDR2 are SGDLS and YYNGEE. With 0 bases removed from V and 10 bases from J, the gap between germline ends came to 15 bases. CDR3 region: CASSVGPRLASQYF. Written as DNA, the CDR3 is TGTGCCAGCAGCGTAGGTCCCCGCTTGGCTTCGCAGTATTTT. Full variable domain (remainder filled in from reference TRBV9 and TRBJ2-3): DSGVTQTPKHLITATGQRVTLRCSPRSGDLSVYWYQQSLDQGLQFLIQYYNGEERAKGNILERFSAQQFPDLHSELNLSSLELGDSALYFCASSVGPRLASQYFGPGTRLTVL.

This clonotype was detected a few times. This chain connects TRBV6-1 to TRBJ2-7, with 7 nucleotides matching TRBD1. V lost 3 bases and J lost 3; bases outside the gene matches: 8. Germline CDR1 is MNHNS and CDR2 is SASEGT. The CDR3 is made up of 15 amino acids. The DNA for the CDR3 is TGTGCCAGCAGTGACCCTGCAGCAGGGGGCTACGAGCAGTACGTC. Protein product: CASSDPAAGGYEQYV.

This clonotype showed up just a few times. One end of the junction varies from germline; a read error may be responsible. The chain combines TRBV7-9 with TRBJ2-7; tentatively, D is TRBD2 (6 bases). The germline gives CDR1 SEHNR, CDR2 FQNEAQ (reference sequence). The CDR3 loop spans 12 amino acids. In DNA form, the CDR3 reads TGTGCCAGCAGCCCCGGCGGGGAGGCCTCCGGCTTC. Its translation: CASSPGGEASGF.

V usage is TRBV7-8 and J usage is TRBJ2-7; 9 nucleotides line up with TRBD2. CDR3 size: 15 residues. With 2 bases clipped from V and 4 bases from J, the junction kept 6 bases outside the gene matches. CDR1 is SGHVS and CDR2 is FQNEAQ in the germline V gene. Written as DNA, the CDR3 is TGTGCCAGCAGCTTAAGCGGGGGGACCTTATACGAGCAGTACGTC. It yields the protein CASSLSGGTLYEQYV.

The table lists this clonotype with a few counts. The chain uses TRBV2 and TRBJ2-5, with 8 bases aligning to TRBD2. V shed 5 bases and J 4 bases; nucleotides not matched to a gene: 6. This CDR3 is 14 amino acids long. In germline, CDR1 is SNHLY, CDR2 FYNNEI. CDR3 sequence: CASSRGTRTETQYF. CDR3 bases: TGTGCCAGCAGTCGCGGGACTAGGACAGAGACCCAGTACTTC.

The V and J genes are TRBV6-5 and TRBJ1-2; the D is unclear. Germline V gene data show CDR1 as MNHEY and CDR2 as SVGAGI. CDR3 size: 14 residues. The V end was cut by 5 bases, the J end by 0 bases, with 10 bases between. This CDR3 reads CASSTWRTNYGYTF. In nucleotides, the CDR3 is TGTGCCAGCAGTACCTGGAGGACTAACTATGGCTACACCTTC.

This clonotype has at least ten counts. The chain joins TRBV5-1 to TRBJ1-1; D might be TRBD1 (5 bases). The germline V gene encodes CDR1 SGHRS and CDR2 YFSETQ. This CDR3 is built from 15 residues. Trimming pared 0 bases from V and 4 bases from J, leaving 13 bases between. The CDR3 coding sequence is TGCGCCAGCAGCTTGGCTCCGGGGGTGGGCACTGAAGCTTTCTTT. As protein: CASSLAPGVGTEAFF. Drawing the rest from reference TRBV5-1 and TRBJ1-1, the complete variable domain is KAGVTQTPRYLIKTRGQQVTLSCSPISGHRSVSWYQQTPGQGLQFLFEYFSETQRNKGNFPGRFSGRQFSNSRSEMNVSTLELGDSALYLCASSLAPGVGTEAFFGQGTRLTVV.